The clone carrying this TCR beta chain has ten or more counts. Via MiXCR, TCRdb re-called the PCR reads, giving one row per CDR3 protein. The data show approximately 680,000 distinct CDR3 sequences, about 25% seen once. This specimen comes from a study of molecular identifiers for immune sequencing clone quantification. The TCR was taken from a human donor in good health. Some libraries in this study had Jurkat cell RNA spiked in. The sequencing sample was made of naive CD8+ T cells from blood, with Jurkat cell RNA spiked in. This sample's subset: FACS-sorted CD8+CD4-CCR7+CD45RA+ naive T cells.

CDR3 DNA sequence: TGCAGCGTTGAAGATAATGGGAGGGAGCAGTACTTC. Translating gives CSVEDNGREQYF. The V gene is TRBV29-1, the J gene TRBJ2-7; a possible D gene is TRBD2 (6 bases). The CDR3 has 12 amino acids. Trimming left V 0 bases short and J 7 bases short, with 10 bases between. Germline lookup yields CDR1 SQVTM and CDR2 ANQGSEA.